These 19 T cell receptor beta chains were sequenced from one sample in a study of blood T cell repertoires in COVID-19. The repertoire was sequenced with immunoSEQ multiplex PCR; TCRdb's copy has only in-frame clones and lacks some. The sample includes 150,000 to 180,000 clones, under 85% seen only once; the top ten take 0.63%. What was sequenced was peripheral blood. Receptors originate from a man aged 55 to 69 with COVID-19, enrolled during active disease.

The chain joins TRBV14 to TRBJ2-7, with a weak D call TRBD1 (6 bases). CDR1 and CDR2 from the germline V gene are SGHDN and FVKESK. V was clipped by 4 bases and J by 4 bases, with 26 bases between them. This CDR3 contains 18 residues. The CDR3 region is CASSPIARGTPKKYEQYF. Here the CDR3 DNA reads TGTGCCAGCAGCCCTATTGCAAGGGGGACACCGAAAAAATACGAGCAGTACTTC.

The rearrangement joins TRBV10-3 to TRBJ2-5, with a tentative D call TRBD1 (5 bases). CDR3 length equals 15 residues. Germline V gives CDR1 ENHRY, CDR2 SYGVKD. Between the trimmed V and J ends, which lost 4 bases and 1 base, there was a span of 13 bases. The CDR3 nucleotides are TGTGCCATCAGTGCATCCCCAGGGTTCCAAGAGACCCAGTACTTC. As protein: CAISASPGFQETQYF.

This clone was observed many times. The chain has TRBV4-3 and TRBJ1-5; maybe TRBD1 (5 bases). The CDR3 length is 18 residues. Germline CDR1 is LGHNA and CDR2 is YSLEER. V gave up 4 bases and J gave up 0 bases, with 19 bases separating them. CDR3 residues: CASSPEVAGGYSNQPQHF. For the CDR3, the DNA is TGCGCCAGCAGCCCCGAGGTGGCCGGGGGATATAGCAATCAGCCCCAGCATTTT.

The gene calls are TRBV7-3 and TRBJ2-3; D may be TRBD1 (6 bases). This CDR3 is built from 16 residues. V gave up 5 bases and J gave up 5 bases, with 20 bases separating them. Germline CDR1 reads SGHTA; CDR2 reads FQGTGA. CDR3 in amino acids: CASSGKGQTTGDTQYF. As DNA, the CDR3 is TGTGCCAGCAGCGGGAAAGGACAGACTACAGGAGATACGCAGTATTTT.

The rearrangement joins TRBV6-5 to TRBJ2-7, with 7 bases that match TRBD1. The CDR3 has 15 residues. Germline CDR1 and CDR2: MNHEY and SVGAGI. Germline trimming cut 2 bases from V and 7 bases from J; bases unmatched to any gene: 11. DNA for the CDR3: TGTGCCAGCAGTTACCTTGGACAGGCCCCGGGGGAGCAGTACTTC. The encoded protein is CASSYLGQAPGEQYF.

The V and J genes are TRBV19 and TRBJ2-7, with TRBD1 identical over 7 bases. The CDR3 extends over 16 amino acids. Germline-derived CDR1 and CDR2 are LNHDA and SQIVND (reference sequence). V gave up 4 bases and J gave up 3 bases; unmatched junction bases: 12. CDR3 sequence: CASSTRTGDNLYEQYF. CDR3 DNA: TGTGCCAGTAGTACCCGAACAGGGGACAACCTCTACGAGCAGTACTTC. The full variable domain, its missing parts supplied by reference TRBV19 and TRBJ2-7, is DGGITQSPKYLFRKEGQNVTLSCEQNLNHDAMYWYRQDPGQGLRLIYYSQIVNDFQKGDIAEGYSVSREKKESFPLTVTSAQKNPTAFYLCASSTRTGDNLYEQYFGPGTRLTVT.

The chain has TRBV19 and TRBJ1-5; weak D call: TRBD1 (6 bases). V lost 1 base to trimming and J lost 0 bases, with 19 bases between them. The CDR3 runs to 19 residues. CDR1 LNHDA and CDR2 SQIVND come from the germline V gene (reference sequence). CDR3 sequence: CASSIVRGGTSSSNQPQHF. CDR3 in DNA: TGTGCCAGTAGTATAGTTCGGGGGGGGACATCCTCTAGCAATCAGCCCCAGCATTTT.

The rearrangement links TRBV19 to TRBJ1-1; no reliable D call. The germline V gene encodes CDR1 LNHDA and CDR2 SQIVND (reference sequence). The CDR3 length is 15 residues. V was shortened by 3 bases and J by 0 bases, with 11 bases between the two germline ends. The CDR3 spells CASSITPDMNTEAFF. The CDR3 bases are TGTGCCAGTAGTATCACCCCAGACATGAACACTGAAGCTTTCTTT.

The CDR3: CASSLRGGQPQHF. The CDR3 bases are TGTGCCAGCAGCCTCAGAGGGGGTCAGCCCCAGCATTTT. This chain connects TRBV28 to TRBJ1-5; TRBD1 is a possible D gene (6 bases). The CDR3 has 13 residues. The germline V and J ends were trimmed by 6 bases and 6 bases, with 12 bases remaining between them. CDR1 MDHEN and CDR2 SYDVKM come from the germline V gene.

The chain employs TRBV24-1 and TRBJ1-2, with 7 positions matching TRBD1. Trimming cost V 0 bases and J 5 bases; bases outside gene matches: 5. The CDR3 consists of 15 residues. The germline V gene has CDR1 KGHDR and CDR2 SFDVKD. CDR3 in amino acids: CATSDLRGGAYGYTF. The DNA for the CDR3 is TGTGCCACCAGTGATTTGAGAGGGGGCGCGTATGGCTACACCTTC.

The CDR3 reads CASSRQTGQGAYEQYF. For the CDR3, the DNA is TGCGCCAGCAGCCGGCAAACGGGACAGGGGGCCTACGAGCAGTACTTC. The rearrangement links TRBV4-1 to TRBJ2-7, with 11 positions matching TRBD1. The germline CDR1 and CDR2 sequences are MGHRA and YSYEKL. V shed 4 bases and J 2 bases; nucleotides not matched to a gene: 7. CDR3 length equals 16 residues.

CDR3 in DNA: TGTGCCAGCAGCCAAGATTTCGCAGCGGCCTCCTACAATGAGCAGTTCTTC. This codes for CASSQDFAAASYNEQFF. This chain links TRBV4-2 with TRBJ2-1; the D gene is possibly TRBD2 (5 bases). The V end lost 0 bases, the J end lost 0 bases, and 12 bases lay between the germline ends. This CDR3 is built from 17 residues. Germline V CDR1 and CDR2: LGHNA, YNFKEQ.

In this sample, this clone turned up once. The rearrangement joins TRBV11-2 to TRBJ2-6, with TRBD1 identical over 8 bases. This CDR3 is built from 15 residues. V was clipped by 7 bases and J by 4 bases; unmatched bases: 6. Germline loops: CDR1 SGHAT, CDR2 FQNNGV. The CDR3 here is CASTLRTGGANVLTF. DNA for the CDR3: TGTGCCAGCACCCTTCGGACAGGGGGGGCCAACGTCCTGACTTTC.

The chain joins TRBV7-3 to TRBJ2-1; possibly TRBD1 for D (6 bases). Germline V gene lookup returns CDR1 SGHTA and CDR2 FQGTGA. There are 16 residues in the CDR3. V was trimmed by 5 bases and J by 8 bases, leaving 22 bases between them. CDR3 residues: CASSPQGTGIGYEQFF. The CDR3 nucleotides are TGTGCCAGCAGCCCCCAGGGCACAGGGATTGGGTATGAGCAGTTCTTC.

The rearrangement joins TRBV7-3 to TRBJ2-1; 7 nucleotides align to TRBD2. The CDR3 has 16 residues. CDR1 is SGHTA, CDR2 FQGTGA, per germline. The junction had 7 bases not matched to a gene; V was cut back by 0 bases and J by 5 bases. The CDR3 DNA follows: TGTGCCAGCAGCTTAACGGGAGGGTTCCCTAACAATGAGCAGTTCTTC. Encoded protein: CASSLTGGFPNNEQFF.

The chain couples TRBV2 to TRBJ2-6; weak D call: TRBD1 (6 bases). V dropped 4 bases and J dropped 0 bases, with 10 bases sitting between them. Per the germline V gene, CDR1 is SNHLY and CDR2 is FYNNEI. The CDR3 sequence is 16 residues long. Here the CDR3 reads CASSAGRGSGANVLTF. In nucleotides, the CDR3 is TGTGCCAGCAGTGCTGGCAGGGGCTCTGGGGCCAACGTCCTGACTTTC.

This clone appeared a few times. V is TRBV10-2 and J is TRBJ1-1; the D is unclear. The CDR3 consists of 15 residues. The V end lost 6 bases, the J end lost 0 bases, and 14 bases lay between the germline ends. Germline V gives CDR1 WSHSY, CDR2 SAAADI. CDR3 sequence (DNA): TGCGCCAGCAGGGATTCCCAGGCAATGAACACTGAAGCTTTCTTT. Translating gives CASRDSQAMNTEAFF.

The chain has TRBV18 and TRBJ2-1; D remains unclear. The V and J ends lost 6 bases and 8 bases respectively, with 11 bases between them. The germline CDR1 and CDR2 sequences are KGHSH and LQKENI. This CDR3 has 12 amino acids. The CDR3 here is CASSSIGDEQFF. The CDR3, as DNA: TGTGCCAGCTCGAGTATCGGTGATGAGCAGTTCTTC.

V gene TRBV30 combines with J gene TRBJ1-4; TRBD1 aligns across 8 bases. CDR1 GTSNPN and CDR2 SVGIG come from the germline V gene (reference sequence). Unmatched junction bases numbered 8, after V lost 7 bases and J lost 7 bases. This CDR3 is built from 13 residues. Here the CDR3 reads CAYQGAHPEKLFF. The DNA for the CDR3 is TGTGCCTACCAGGGGGCGCATCCTGAAAAACTGTTTTTT.